This TCR beta chain is from a study of early T cells in non-severe SARS-CoV-2 infection (dated by TCRdb to the early 2020s). As for the study more broadly: Bulk RNA from unsorted whole blood was used for TCR sequencing, so alpha and beta chains could not be paired. Overall results and qualifications from the work: VDJdb matching was skewed toward anti-spike CD8 responses and likely underestimated virus-specific expansions, missing private and CD4 specificities.

This clonotype was counted between two and nine times. No cognate antigen has been identified for it. Within one base of it there is no much larger clone, and no base qualities were kept. Set within a cohort of healthcare workers in London, UK, this nested case-control study involved weekly PCR testing of nasopharyngeal swabs along with blood sampling. Healthcare workers were recruited during the week of the UK lockdown, between 23 and 31 March 2020, and followed weekly for up to roughly 15 weeks. Library preparation used 5' RACE. For sequencing, a NextSeq 500 was employed. To correct for sequencing error and PCR bias, the TCR library protocol tagged individual cDNA molecules with unique molecular identifiers. TCR alpha and beta chains were both sequenced, and the abundances of alpha and beta sequences in each sample were closely correlated with each other. The study's processing was this. V gene, J gene and CDR3 annotation of TCR sequences was performed with Decombinator V4. TCRs were defined as expanded if a significant change between any two time points was detected under a Poisson model with p below 0.0001. TCR abundances were normalised to the total number of TCRs sequenced in each sample and reported as counts per million. MAIT TCRs were defined by TRAV1-2 paired with TRAJ12, TRAJ20 or TRAJ33, and iNKT TCRs by TRAV10 paired with TRAJ18. VDJdb, accessed 1 November 2021, was searched for CMV, EBV and SARS-CoV-2 annotated TCRs, excluding TCRs annotated for multiple antigens. TCRdb cleaned the public reads at Q25 with fastp, built clones with MiXCR and kept in-frame beta chains. Merged by CDR3 protein, the rows form single entries marked with the most common genes and DNA. TCRdb assigned the V and J calls; the authors' analysis was not used. The sample table shows more than 35,000 distinct CDR3 sequences, and more than 9% are seen once. Of the sample, roughly a fifth is held by the ten largest clones.

V loses 0 bases of germline sequence and J loses 5 bases, and the interval between the two ends is 13 bases. The germline V gene (reference sequence) sets CDR1 to DFQATT and CDR2 to SNEGSKA. The CDR3 goes from the cysteine to the phenylalanine over 14 residues. The kept DNA is CDR3 alone, 42 bases in frame from the first base. This receptor chain uses TRBV20-1 and TRBJ2-5, and the D gene may be TRBD2, 5 bases matching. The specimen was whole blood. This clonotype was sampled from an adult who was a healthcare worker with PCR-confirmed SARS-CoV-2 infection or an uninfected control (not recorded which). The CDR3 region reads CSARDIRAVETQYF. DNA sequence: TGCAGTGCTAGAGATATACGAGCGGTGGAGACCCAGTACTTC.